The 5 T cell receptor beta chains listed next were all sequenced from one sample in a study of blood T cell repertoires in COVID-19 (dated by TCRdb to the early 2020s). Library prep was done by the immunoSEQ multiplex PCR assay. Sourced from immuneACCESS, this table was stored by TCRdb with only in-frame sequences that have V and J called. A share of the clones is absent; for the studies checked, an unresolved V gene accounts for under half, and the remainder has no known explanation. This sample lists about 110,000 clones; around 80% were detected once. Of the sample, 7.9% falls within the top ten clones. The sample taken for sequencing was peripheral blood. All receptors come from a woman aged 80 or over with active or convalescent COVID-19.

This clone was seen only a few times. The V call is TRBV10-3, the J call TRBJ2-7; tentative D call: TRBD1 (5 bases). V dropped 11 bases and J dropped 7 bases, with 21 bases sitting between them. The CDR3 runs 13 residues. Germline V CDR1 and CDR2: ENHRY, SYGVKD. The DNA of the CDR3 is TGTGCCGGAAGATCGTCAGGGTCCTCTGAGCAGTACTTC. Translated: CAGRSSGSSEQYF.

This rearrangement joins TRBV28 to TRBJ2-7, with D possibly TRBD1 on 5 matching bases. CDR1 is MDHEN, CDR2 SYDVKM, per germline. The CDR3 spans 14 residues. V dropped 10 bases and J dropped 0 bases, with 16 bases sitting between them. The CDR3 is CAILRAGSSYEQYF. CDR3 bases: TGTGCCATCCTCAGGGCTGGCAGCTCCTACGAGCAGTACTTC.

The V and J genes are TRBV18 and TRBJ2-6; D gene uncertain. Trimming took 2 bases from V and 0 from J, leaving 8 bases between them. Germline V gene data show CDR1 as KGHSH and CDR2 as LQKENI. The CDR3 contains 16 residues. The CDR3 region has the DNA TGTGCCAGCTCACCAGCGTTACCCTCTGGGGCCAACGTCCTGACTTTC. It is translated as CASSPALPSGANVLTF.

The chain has TRBV23-1 and TRBJ2-5; perhaps TRBD2 as D (6 bases). TRBV23-1 is an ORF for which the function is uncertain. The length of the CDR3 is 14 residues. The V end lost 11 bases, the J end lost 3 bases, and 19 bases lay between the germline ends. CDR3 DNA sequence: TGCGCCCACTCCCTTCGGGGAGGTGAAGAGACCCAGTACTTC. Amino acid sequence: CAHSLRGGEETQYF.

This chain connects TRBV6-5 to TRBJ2-7; 9 nucleotides agree with TRBD1. The CDR3 has 12 residues. V was clipped by 10 bases and J by 2 bases; unmatched bases: 3. Germline loops: CDR1 MNHEY, CDR2 SVGAGI. The CDR3 protein is CATRTGAYEQYF. The CDR3 nucleotides read TGTGCCACACGGACAGGGGCCTACGAGCAGTACTTC.